A selection of T cell receptor beta chains follows, all from one sample in a study of blood T cell repertoires in COVID-19. Repertoires were generated with immunoSEQ multiplex PCR, while TCRdb's copy carries only in-frame clones and drops some. The data hold 100,000 to 150,000 clones, with about 81% observed a single time. Sequenced input: peripheral blood. These receptors originate from a man in his thirties or forties with COVID-19, enrolled during active disease. CDR3s include the opening cysteine and the closing phenylalanine or tryptophan. A D gene is named only where the DNA matches it firmly. Clone size is stated in some rows and not others, as once, few, many or a class when expanded.

j_gene,v_gene,abundance,d_gene,CDR3nt,CDR3aa
TRBJ1-4,TRBV19,.,TRBD1,TGTGCCAGTAGGAAGGGGGCCTTTACAACTAATGAAAAACTGTTTTTT,CASRKGAFTTNEKLFF
TRBJ2-7,TRBV19,.,TRBD2,TGTGCCAGTAGTATGCGGGAGCCACCCTCCTACGAGCAGTACTTC,CASSMREPPSYEQYF
TRBJ1-1,TRBV28,.,.,TGTGCCACCTCGAACACTGAAGCTTTCTTT,CATSNTEAFF
TRBJ2-3,TRBV28,few,.,TGTGCCAGCGATCGCTTAGGTGGGCCAGATACGCAGTATTTT,CASDRLGGPDTQYF
TRBJ2-5,TRBV19,.,TRBD2,TGTGCCAGTAGTTCCCGGGGGAGTCAAGCGGGAGTCCAAGAGACCCAGTACTTC,CASSSRGSQAGVQETQYF
TRBJ2-7,TRBV27,.,.,TGTGCCAGCAGTTTATCAGGAGTGATGGTGTACGAGCAGTACTTC,CASSLSGVMVYEQYF
TRBJ2-3,TRBV3-1/TRBV3-2,once,.,TGTGCCAGCAGCCCTCGGTGGGCTAGCACAGATACGCAGTATTTT,CASSPRWASTDTQYF
TRBJ2-5,TRBV19,once,.,TGTGCCAGTAGTATGGCAGTTCAAGAGACCCAGTACTTC,CASSMAVQETQYF
TRBJ1-1,TRBV10-3,.,TRBD1,TGTGCCATCCGACAGGGACTGAACACTGAAGCTTTCTTT,CAIRQGLNTEAFF
TRBJ1-5,TRBV4-2,.,.,TGTGCCAGCAGCCTTACCTGGCCGCCGAATCAGCCCCAGCATTTT,CASSLTWPPNQPQHF
TRBJ1-4,TRBV28,.,TRBD1,TGTGCCAGCAGTTTATCGACCCCCGGGACAGGCTTAAATGAAAAACTGTTTTTT,CASSLSTPGTGLNEKLFF
TRBJ2-3,TRBV18,.,.,TGTGCCAGCTCACCATTGGTGGCGGTCACAGATACGCAGTATTTT,CASSPLVAVTDTQYF
TRBJ2-5,TRBV5-6,.,.,TGTGCCAGCAGCTTGGGGGCCCTCTGGGAGACCCAGTACTTC,CASSLGALWETQYF
TRBJ1-2,TRBV28,once,TRBD1,TGTGCCATCCTGCCCAGTCCGGGACAGGGGGCTTATGGCTACACCTTC,CAILPSPGQGAYGYTF
TRBJ2-1,TRBV28,once,.,TGTGCCAGCATGTCACTGACTAACTACAATGAGCAGTTCTTC,CASMSLTNYNEQFF
TRBJ2-1,TRBV28,.,.,TGTGCCAGCAGTTTTGAGGACACGTACAATGAGCAGTTCTTC,CASSFEDTYNEQFF
TRBJ1-2,TRBV7-2,once,TRBD1,TGTGCCAGCAGCTTACAAGGGTTAGGGGGCTCCAGCTACACCTTC,CASSLQGLGGSSYTF
TRBJ1-4,TRBV5-1,.,.,TGCGCCAGCAGGGACAGCTTTAATGAAAAACTGTTTTTT,CASRDSFNEKLFF
TRBJ1-6,TRBV28,.,.,TGTGCCAGCAGTTTTCAAGGTGGAGTTTCACCCCTCCACTTT,CASSFQGGVSPLHF
TRBJ2-1,TRBV2,.,.,TGTGCCAGCAGTGAGTATAGCTCCTACAATGAGCAGTTCTTC,CASSEYSSYNEQFF
TRBJ2-1,TRBV7-9,.,.,TGTGCCAGCACTTCCCGGGAGAACAATGAGCAGTTCTTC,CASTSRENNEQFF
TRBJ1-1,TRBV11-1,.,.,TGTGCCAGCAGCTTGAGAAGGGAGGGGGCTTTCTTT,CASSLRREGAFF
TRBJ2-5,TRBV13,.,.,TGTGCCAGCAGCCGTCGGGGTAGCTGGGAGACCCAGTACTTC,CASSRRGSWETQYF
TRBJ1-4,TRBV25-1,.,.,TGTGCCAGCAGTGAGAGTTTATGGGAAAAACTGTTTTTT,CASSESLWEKLFF
TRBJ2-7,TRBV6-6,once,.,TGTGCCAGCAGTTACGAGGGAGTGGGTGAGCAGTACTTC,CASSYEGVGEQYF
TRBJ1-3,TRBV4-1,.,TRBD1,TGCGCCAGCAGCCAAGAGGGGGGGACAGGGGGCTTTGGAAACACCATATATTTT,CASSQEGGTGGFGNTIYF
TRBJ1-2,TRBV30,.,.,TGTGCCTGGAGTGTTTGGAGAAAAGCTAACTATGGCTACACCTTC,CAWSVWRKANYGYTF
TRBJ1-4,TRBV29-1,.,.,TGCAGCGTTGAAGCGGGCGGGGGGGGAAGTGAAAAACTGTTTTTT,CSVEAGGGGSEKLFF
TRBJ2-1,TRBV7-9,.,TRBD2,TGTGCCAGCAGCTTATTAGGTCGGGAGGGGTGGAATGAGCAGTTCTTC,CASSLLGREGWNEQFF
TRBJ2-2,TRBV15,.,TRBD2,TGTGCCACCAGCAGAGATCCCCGACTAGCTGGGGGGGAGCTGTTTTTT,CATSRDPRLAGGELFF